A single sample gave rise to the 27 T cell receptor beta chains below, sequenced in a study of cytomegalovirus exposure and HLA in healthy donors (dated by TCRdb to the late 2010s). The method was the immunoSEQ multiplex PCR assay. TCRdb provides this immuneACCESS table in a form limited to in-frame rearrangements. Some clones are lacking; in checked studies, under half of them reflect an unresolved V gene, and why the rest are absent is not known. Within this sample are roughly 170,000 clones, with 84% of them counted one time only. The ten largest make up 2.5% to 3.5% of the sample. Sequenced material: PBMCs. These receptor sequences come from a woman younger than 30 in good health and CMV-seropositive.

The chain joins TRBV7-2 to TRBJ2-3; D gene unclear. Germline V gene data show CDR1 as SGHTA and CDR2 as FQGNSA. The CDR3 contains 13 residues. V lost 10 bases, J lost 3 bases, and 14 bases lay in between. The CDR3 coding sequence is TGTGCCACCTCTAGACGCTTAACAGATACGCAGTATTTT. Its translation: CATSRRLTDTQYF.

The chain has TRBV5-8 and TRBJ1-5; D might be TRBD1 (5 bases). This CDR3 comprises 15 residues. CDR1 is SGHTS and CDR2 is YDEGEE in the germline V gene. V lost 4 bases and J lost 0, with 11 bases in between. This CDR3 is CASSPGGGSNQPQHF. CDR3 in DNA: TGTGCCAGCAGCCCCGGGGGAGGTAGCAATCAGCCCCAGCATTTT.

The CDR3 DNA reads as TGTGCCAGCAGTTTCCCAGGGGCGCCCTATAATTCACCCCTCCACTTT. Translated, it gives CASSFPGAPYNSPLHF. The V gene is TRBV28, the J gene TRBJ1-6, with a possible D match to TRBD1 (6 bases). The CDR3 is 16 amino acids. V lost 3 bases, J lost 2 bases, and 11 bases lay in between. Looked up from germline, CDR1 is MDHEN and CDR2 is SYDVKM.

The chain links TRBV6-1 to TRBJ1-2; TRBD1 is a possible D gene (6 bases). Trimming removed 2 bases at V and 4 bases at J, with 17 bases between. Germline V gives CDR1 MNHNS, CDR2 SASEGT. This CDR3 has 16 residues. This chain's CDR3 is CASSESAGGGAYGYTF. CDR3 nucleotide sequence: TGTGCCAGCAGTGAATCAGCAGGTGGGGGCGCCTATGGCTACACCTTC.

This rearrangement joins TRBV9 to TRBJ2-7, with no clear D. Germline values: CDR1 SGDLS, CDR2 YYNGEE. CDR3 size: 13 residues. Deletions cut 4 bases from V and 6 bases from J, with 14 bases between. The CDR3 sequence is CASSPSTVSEQYF. For the CDR3, the DNA is TGTGCCAGCAGCCCCTCAACAGTCTCCGAGCAGTACTTC. Based on the CDR3 plus reference TRBV9 and TRBJ2-7, the full variable domain is DSGVTQTPKHLITATGQRVTLRCSPRSGDLSVYWYQQSLDQGLQFLIQYYNGEERAKGNILERFSAQQFPDLHSELNLSSLELGDSALYFCASSPSTVSEQYFGPGTRLTVT.

The chain carries TRBV6-5 and TRBJ1-2; possibly TRBD1 for D (6 bases). V was shortened by 8 bases and J by 7 bases, with 17 bases between the two germline ends. The germline V gene encodes CDR1 MNHEY and CDR2 SVGAGI. CDR3 size: 13 residues. The CDR3 coding sequence is TGTGCCAGCTGCCCCTCAGGGGATGGTGGCTACACCTTC. Residues: CASCPSGDGGYTF.

The chain carries TRBV18 and TRBJ2-5, with D hard to call. V was trimmed by 3 bases and J by 5 bases, leaving 10 bases between them. Germline values: CDR1 KGHSH, CDR2 LQKENI. The CDR3 runs to 13 residues. In nucleotides, the CDR3 is TGTGCCAGCTCACCCAACCGTCGGGAGACCCAGTACTTC. Translating it yields CASSPNRRETQYF.

The count of this clone is one. The rearrangement links TRBV6-5 to TRBJ2-7, with 7 bases identical to TRBD1. Trimming cost V 2 bases and J 3 bases; bases outside gene matches: 4. The germline CDR1 and CDR2 sequences are MNHEY and SVGAGI. This CDR3 comprises 14 residues. CDR3 sequence: CASSYRRQGYEQYF. DNA for the CDR3: TGTGCCAGCAGTTACCGCCGACAGGGCTACGAGCAGTACTTC.

The chain couples TRBV9 to TRBJ2-7; the D gene is possibly TRBD2 (5 bases). CDR1 and CDR2 (germline): SGDLS, YYNGEE. V lost 2 bases, J lost 0 bases, and 6 bases lay in between. The length of the CDR3 is 13 residues. The CDR3 is CASSVGVSYEQYF. In nucleotides, the CDR3 is TGTGCCAGCAGCGTCGGGGTCTCCTACGAGCAGTACTTC.

This chain joins TRBV7-2 and TRBJ2-2; D is undetermined. Germline V lookup: CDR1 SGHTA, CDR2 FQGNSA. The CDR3 runs to 15 residues. V lost 2 bases to trimming and J lost 1 base, with 8 bases between them. This chain's CDR3 is CASSLFFGNTGELFF. Written as DNA, the CDR3 is TGTGCCAGCAGCTTATTTTTCGGGAACACCGGGGAGCTGTTTTTT.

This clone showed up just a few times. The genes are TRBV5-1 and TRBJ1-2; the match to TRBD1 covers 9 bases. Per the germline V gene, CDR1 is SGHRS and CDR2 is YFSETQ. Losses at the gene ends were 4 bases for V and 7 bases for J; bases not matched to a gene: 5. This CDR3 comprises 13 residues. The CDR3 protein is CASSEGQGAGYTF. The DNA for the CDR3 is TGCGCCAGCAGCGAGGGACAGGGTGCTGGCTACACCTTC. Drawing the rest from reference TRBV5-1 and TRBJ1-2, the complete variable domain is KAGVTQTPRYLIKTRGQQVTLSCSPISGHRSVSWYQQTPGQGLQFLFEYFSETQRNKGNFPGRFSGRQFSNSRSEMNVSTLELGDSALYLCASSEGQGAGYTFGSGTRLTVV.

The chain uses TRBV6-6 and TRBJ1-5; D possibly corresponds to TRBD1 (6 bases). The length of the CDR3 is 13 residues. In germline, CDR1 is MNHNY, CDR2 SVGAGI (reference sequence). Trimming left V 6 bases short and J 9 bases short, with 15 bases between. CDR3 region: CASRFDRLAPQHF. For the CDR3, the DNA is TGTGCCAGCAGATTCGACAGGCTGGCGCCCCAGCATTTT.

The chain recombines TRBV15 with TRBJ2-5; a weak D match, TRBD1 (6 bases). Trimming cost V 6 bases and J 3 bases, with 11 bases left between them. Germline-derived CDR1 and CDR2 are LNHNV and YYDKDF (reference sequence). The CDR3 has 13 amino acids. The CDR3 DNA reads TGTGCCACCAGAAAACAGGGTAAAGAGACCCAGTACTTC. This encodes CATRKQGKETQYF.

This clone has a single count. The J gene is TRBJ1-5, the V gene TRBV2; D is undetermined. Germline V CDR1 and CDR2: SNHLY, FYNNEI. The CDR3 loop spans 14 amino acids. Deletions cut 2 bases from V and 5 bases from J, with 10 bases between. The CDR3 sequence: CASSESVNYQPQHF. The DNA for the CDR3 is TGTGCCAGCAGTGAATCCGTTAATTATCAGCCCCAGCATTTT.

The chain has TRBV29-1 and TRBJ1-1; D perhaps matches TRBD1 (5 bases). Between the trimmed V and J ends, which lost 6 bases and 3 bases, there was a span of 17 bases. The CDR3 sequence is 14 residues long. From germline, CDR1 is SQVTM and CDR2 ANQGSEA. The CDR3 DNA follows: TGCAGCGTCAGAGGCAGCGCACAGGACACTGAAGCTTTCTTT. Protein sequence: CSVRGSAQDTEAFF.

The chain joins TRBV14 to TRBJ1-2; D is perhaps TRBD1 (6 bases). Germline CDR1 and CDR2: SGHDN and FVKESK. Trimming pared 2 bases from V and 4 bases from J, leaving 11 bases between. The CDR3 loop spans 14 amino acids. In nucleotides, the CDR3 is TGTGCCAGCAGCCAAAGCGGGGGCTTCTATGGCTACACCTTC. Amino acid sequence: CASSQSGGFYGYTF.

The chain has TRBV27 and TRBJ2-1; 7 bases map to TRBD2. The CDR3 consists of 15 residues. The V gene end was trimmed by 3 bases and the J gene end by 6 bases; junction bases not matched to a gene: 8. From germline, CDR1 is MNHEY and CDR2 SMNVEV (reference sequence). The DNA of the CDR3 is TGTGCCAGCAGTTTTGGGGCGGGGGAGACCAATGAGCAGTTCTTC. Amino acids: CASSFGAGETNEQFF.

This rearrangement joins TRBV7-6 to TRBJ1-1; D possibly corresponds to TRBD1 (6 bases). Germline-derived CDR1 and CDR2 are SGHVS and FNYEAQ. Trimming removed 2 bases from V and 4 bases from J, with 11 bases in between. This CDR3 spans 14 amino acids. The CDR3 region has the DNA TGTGCCAGCAGCTTAAAGAGGGGGACCACTGAAGCTTTCTTT. Its protein product is CASSLKRGTTEAFF.

The chain links TRBV14 to TRBJ1-1, with D hard to call. The V gene lost 1 base and the J gene lost 5 bases, with 8 bases spanning the gap. This CDR3 contains 13 residues. Germline CDR1 and CDR2: SGHDN and FVKESK. The CDR3 sequence: CASSQGTSTEAFF. The CDR3 nucleotides read TGTGCCAGCAGCCAAGGGACTTCTACTGAAGCTTTCTTT.

The chain recombines TRBV9 with TRBJ2-1, with D possibly being TRBD2 (6 bases). Trimming stripped 0 bases from V and 8 bases from J, with 24 bases between. The CDR3 contains 18 residues. CDR1 and CDR2 from the germline V gene are SGDLS and YYNGEE. CDR3 sequence: CASSVEGPLGRIWDEQFF. The CDR3 nucleotides are TGTGCCAGCAGCGTAGAGGGTCCCCTAGGGAGGATTTGGGATGAGCAGTTCTTC.

The genes are TRBV5-5 and TRBJ1-5; no clear D. The CDR3 is 15 residues long. The V end was cut by 4 bases, the J end by 7 bases, with 18 bases between. Germline V lookup: CDR1 SGHKS, CDR2 YYEKEE (reference sequence). The CDR3 loop is CASSQDRLGRQPQHF. The DNA for the CDR3 is TGTGCCAGCAGCCAAGACCGCCTGGGGAGGCAGCCCCAGCATTTT.

The chain recombines TRBV27 with TRBJ2-5, with D possibly matching TRBD1 (6 bases). This CDR3 comprises 14 residues. Germline V gene data show CDR1 as MNHEY and CDR2 as SMNVEV (reference sequence). V lost 6 bases to trimming and J lost 2 bases, with 13 bases between them. The CDR3 sequence is CASRPLGTQETQYF. The CDR3 nucleotides read TGTGCCAGCAGACCCTTGGGGACACAAGAGACCCAGTACTTC.

This clone was counted a few times. This chain connects TRBV5-8 to TRBJ2-7, with D perhaps TRBD1 (5 bases). The CDR3 consists of 11 residues. Germline values: CDR1 SGHTS, CDR2 YDEGEE. V lost 4 bases, J lost 4 bases, and 6 bases lay in between. CDR3 protein: CASSQGYEQYF. In DNA form, the CDR3 reads TGTGCCAGCAGCCAGGGTTACGAGCAGTACTTC.

The chain employs TRBV27 and TRBJ1-1; the match to TRBD1 covers 7 bases. The CDR3 runs 14 residues. With 7 bases clipped from V and 2 bases from J, the junction kept 7 bases outside the gene matches. Germline assignment: CDR1 MNHEY and CDR2 SMNVEV (reference sequence). CDR3 sequence (DNA): TGTGCCAGCACACAAGGGACAGCAAACACTGAAGCTTTCTTT. It is translated as CASTQGTANTEAFF.

This chain links TRBV4-3 with TRBJ1-1, with a weak D call TRBD1 (5 bases). V lost 0 bases and J lost 4, with 6 bases in between. The CDR3 covers 13 residues. CDR1 is LGHNA, CDR2 YSLEER, per germline. In DNA form, the CDR3 reads TGCGCCAGCAGCCAAGATACAGGCACTGAAGCTTTCTTT. Amino acids: CASSQDTGTEAFF.

The V gene is TRBV18, the J gene TRBJ1-5, with TRBD1 matching over 9 bases. The CDR3 consists of 15 residues. V was clipped by 4 bases and J by 3 bases; unmatched bases: 4. The germline V gene encodes CDR1 KGHSH and CDR2 LQKENI. CDR3 loop: CASSRTGAANQPQHF. CDR3 DNA: TGTGCCAGCTCACGGACAGGGGCCGCCAATCAGCCCCAGCATTTT.

The chain has TRBV4-2 and TRBJ2-2; weak D call: TRBD1 (6 bases). The germline V gene has CDR1 LGHNA and CDR2 YNFKEQ. There are 16 residues in the CDR3. V lost 5 bases to trimming and J lost 2 bases, with 15 bases between them. The CDR3 nucleotides read TGTGCCAGCAGCAAAGCAACCGGGACAAACACCGGGGAGCTGTTTTTT. It translates to CASSKATGTNTGELFF.